The subject of this entry is one T cell receptor (beta chain). This record comes from a study of cytomegalovirus exposure and HLA in healthy donors. Vbeta (60) and Jbeta (13) primers were used in the PCR. TCRdb's table, derived via immunoSEQ multiplex PCR, lists solely in-frame clones and lacks some. The table counts 80,000 to 100,000 clones; 15% lies in the top ten. This CDR3 is built from 15 residues. The V gene lost 5 bases and the J gene lost 4 bases, with 17 bases spanning the gap. In germline, CDR1 is MNHNS, CDR2 SASEGT. The rearrangement joins TRBV6-1 to TRBJ1-2; D perhaps matches TRBD1 (6 bases). This sequence was found in a man aged 45-65 years in good health and CMV-seropositive. Sequencing was carried out using PBMCs. CDR3 protein: CASSITGFVAYGYTF. DNA of the CDR3: TGTGCCAGCAGTATTACAGGGTTCGTGGCCTATGGCTACACCTTC.